The 3 T cell receptor beta chains presented below share a single source sample, sequenced in a study of T cells in Graves' hyperthyroidism and ophthalmopathy. The TCR beta CDR3 regions underwent amplification using RNA transcripts as the source. When the TCR CDR3 underwent first-round RT-PCR, the HTBI primer set was used. MiXCR was run by TCRdb on the multiplex PCR reads, yielding one entry per CDR3 protein. The top ten clones hold roughly 33% of a sample with 340,000 or so distinct CDR3 sequences, roughly 17% of them seen once. The sample was blood. The source of these receptors is a man younger than 45 with Graves' hyperthyroidism.

This clonotype was picked up many times. This sequence joins TRBV5-6 and TRBJ1-1; D may be TRBD1 (5 bases). Germline-derived CDR1 and CDR2 are SGHDT and YYEEEE. The CDR3 is made up of 15 amino acids. Trimming left V 4 bases short and J 1 base short, with 14 bases between. The CDR3 here is CASSAPGTANTEAFF. CDR3 coding DNA: TGTGCCAGCAGCGCACCCGGGACGGCGAACACTGAAGCTTTCTTT.

This chain connects TRBV30 to TRBJ2-7, with 12 bases lining up with TRBD2. Germline assignment: CDR1 GTSNPN and CDR2 SVGIG (reference sequence). This CDR3 spans 13 amino acids. V lost 5 bases, J lost 6 bases, and 5 bases stayed unmatched. CDR3 residues: CAWQTSGSPEQYF. The DNA for the CDR3 is TGTGCCTGGCAGACTAGCGGGAGTCCCGAGCAGTACTTC. The full variable domain, in which reference TRBV30 and TRBJ2-7 provide the parts outside the CDR3, is SQTIHQWPATLVQPVGSPLSLECTVEGTSNPNLYWYRQAAGRGLQLLFYSVGIGQISSEVPQNLSASRPQDRQFILSSKKLLLSDSGFYLCAWQTSGSPEQYFGPGTRLTVT.

This rearrangement joins TRBV29-1 to TRBJ2-3; 7 bases are a match to TRBD1. CDR3 length equals 18 residues. Looked up from germline, CDR1 is SQVTM and CDR2 is ANQGSEA. J gave up 3 bases and V 5 bases, and 20 bases lay outside the gene matches. The DNA for the CDR3 is TGCAGCGTTTCCCCCCCCTATTTGACAGGGAGAGGAACAGATACGCAGTATTTT. The encoded protein is CSVSPPYLTGRGTDTQYF.